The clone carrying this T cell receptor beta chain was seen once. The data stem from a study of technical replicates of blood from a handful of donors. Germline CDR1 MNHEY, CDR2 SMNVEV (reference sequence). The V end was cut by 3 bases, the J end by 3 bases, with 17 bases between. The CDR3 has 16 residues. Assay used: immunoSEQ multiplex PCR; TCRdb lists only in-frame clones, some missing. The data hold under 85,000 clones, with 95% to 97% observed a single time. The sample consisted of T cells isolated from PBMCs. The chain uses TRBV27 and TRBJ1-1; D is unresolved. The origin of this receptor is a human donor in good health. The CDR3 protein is CASSFKFEAIYTEAFF. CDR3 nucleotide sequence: TGTGCCAGCAGTTTCAAGTTCGAGGCAATCTACACTGAAGCTTTCTTT.